The present entry profiles one T cell receptor beta chain with its context. Its antigen is unknown. This sample is drawn from a study of T cells in localized non-small cell lung cancer. Repertoires were generated with immunoSEQ multiplex PCR, while TCRdb's copy carries only in-frame clones and drops some. The sample includes 30,000 to 40,000 clones, 70% to 90% seen only once; the top ten take 5% to 7%. V lost 0 bases and J lost 10; bases outside the gene matches: 8. The length of the CDR3 is 16 residues. CDR1 and CDR2 from the germline V gene are LGHNA and YNFKEQ. Study-level points and caveats: A median of around 60 clones ranked among the top 100 in tumor appeared in adjacent lung. Heterogeneity within the tumor remains possible, as just one region underwent sequencing. Uninvolved neighboring lung showed the greatest T cell clonality, exceeding tumor. Among blood samples, higher T cell density accompanied longer overall survival.

V is TRBV4-2 and J is TRBJ1-6; TRBD1 agrees at 8 bases. The starting material was peripheral blood, obtained before any cancer treatment. The receptor was derived from a man aged 35 to 69 with stage I lung adenocarcinoma. CDR3: CASSQDEDREISPLHF. For the CDR3, the DNA is TGTGCCAGCAGCCAAGACGAGGACAGGGAGATCTCACCCCTCCACTTT.